This T cell receptor beta chain was sequenced during a study of blood T cell repertoires in COVID-19. Whole-study context: Sources were T cells, B-cell-depleted T cells, or PBMCs; the material itself was cDNA or gDNA.

The germline V gene encodes CDR1 SGHRS and CDR2 YFSETQ. There are 17 residues in the CDR3. Losses at the gene ends were 0 bases for V and 5 bases for J; bases not matched to a gene: 11. TCRdb keeps only in-frame clones here, not all; method: immunoSEQ multiplex PCR. The data contain roughly 200,000 clones, 89% of them seen just once; the ten biggest clones take up under 3%. Participants were placed into cohorts based on the clinical history they reported. The chain is built from TRBV5-1 and TRBJ2-3; 8 bases align to TRBD1. This clonotype was sampled from a woman aged 40 to 50 with acute COVID-19. The sequencing input was PBMCs or T cells enriched from blood (not recorded which). CDR3 region: CASSLELVAGGLDTQYF. The CDR3 nucleotides read TGCGCCAGCAGCTTGGAGCTGGTGGCAGGGGGCTTAGATACGCAGTATTTT. The full variable domain, completed using reference TRBV5-1 and TRBJ2-3, is KAGVTQTPRYLIKTRGQQVTLSCSPISGHRSVSWYQQTPGQGLQFLFEYFSETQRNKGNFPGRFSGRQFSNSRSEMNVSTLELGDSALYLCASSLELVAGGLDTQYFGPGTRLTVL.